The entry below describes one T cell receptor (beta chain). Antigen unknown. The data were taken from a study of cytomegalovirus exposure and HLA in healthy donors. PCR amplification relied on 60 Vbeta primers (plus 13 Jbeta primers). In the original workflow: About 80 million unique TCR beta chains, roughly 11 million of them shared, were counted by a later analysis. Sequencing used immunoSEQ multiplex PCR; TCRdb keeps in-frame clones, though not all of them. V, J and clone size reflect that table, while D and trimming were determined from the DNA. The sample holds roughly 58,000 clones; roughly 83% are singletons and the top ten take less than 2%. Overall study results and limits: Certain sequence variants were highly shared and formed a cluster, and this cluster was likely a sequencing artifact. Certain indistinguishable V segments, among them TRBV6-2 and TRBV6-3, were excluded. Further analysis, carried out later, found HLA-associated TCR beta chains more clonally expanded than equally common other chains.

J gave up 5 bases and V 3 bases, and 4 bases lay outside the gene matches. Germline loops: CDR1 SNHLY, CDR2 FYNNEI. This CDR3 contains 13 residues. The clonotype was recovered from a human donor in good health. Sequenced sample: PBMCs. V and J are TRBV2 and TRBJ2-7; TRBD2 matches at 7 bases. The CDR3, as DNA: TGTGCCAGCAGTGATTCCAGCGGGGACGAGCAGTACTTC. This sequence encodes CASSDSSGDEQYF.